What follows are 11 T cell receptor beta chains derived from one specimen sequenced in a study of T cells in Graves' hyperthyroidism and ophthalmopathy. The CDR3 regions of TCR beta were amplified from RNA transcripts. First-round RT-PCR of the TCR CDR3 relied on the HTBI primer set. TCRdb reprocessed the multiplex PCR reads via MiXCR and lists one record per CDR3 protein. Altogether approximately 620,000 distinct CDR3 sequences are present, roughly 14% being singletons, with the ten largest covering roughly 6.2%. Sequenced: blood. These receptors were obtained from a woman aged 30 to 39 with Graves' hyperthyroidism that later progressed to Graves' ophthalmopathy.

This clonotype was detected ten times or more. The chain combines TRBV7-2 with TRBJ2-1; TRBD2 matches at 10 bases. The germline gives CDR1 SGHTA, CDR2 FQGNSA. With V trimmed by 0 bases and J by 0 bases, 5 bases remained unmatched. There are 18 residues in the CDR3. CDR3 loop: CASSLAASGSVSYNEQFF. DNA of the CDR3: TGTGCCAGCAGCTTAGCGGCTAGCGGGAGTGTCTCCTACAATGAGCAGTTCTTC.

The sample holds many counts of this clonotype. This rearrangement joins TRBV13 to TRBJ2-1; D ambiguous. Per germline, CDR1 PRHDT and CDR2 FYEKMQ (reference sequence). This CDR3 spans 16 amino acids. V lost 5 bases and J 0 bases, leaving 14 bases between the germline ends. The CDR3 loop reads CASSPLVPNSYNEQFF. CDR3 nucleotide sequence: TGTGCCAGCAGCCCGCTGGTCCCCAACTCCTACAATGAGCAGTTCTTC. Filled out from reference TRBV13 and TRBJ2-1, the complete variable domain reads AAGVIQSPRHLIKEKRETATLKCYPIPRHDTVYWYQQGPGQDPQFLISFYEKMQSDKGSIPDRFSAQQFSDYHSELNMSSLELGDSALYFCASSPLVPNSYNEQFFGPGTRLTVL.

The rearrangement links TRBV6-1 to TRBJ2-1, with 10 bases fitting TRBD1. Germline V gene lookup returns CDR1 MNHNS and CDR2 SASEGT. The CDR3 runs to 20 residues. The J segment lost 0 bases and the V segment lost 2 bases, leaving 13 bases of the junction unmatched. CDR3 amino acids: CASSEPRVRQGASSYNEQFF. CDR3 in DNA: TGTGCCAGCAGTGAACCACGAGTTCGACAGGGGGCAAGCTCCTACAATGAGCAGTTCTTC.

This clonotype was counted many times. This chain connects TRBV30 to TRBJ1-5, with D maybe TRBD1 (5 bases). V was clipped by 3 bases and J by 4 bases, with 13 bases between them. Germline V gene data show CDR1 as GTSNPN and CDR2 as SVGIG (reference sequence). This CDR3 is built from 14 residues. The CDR3 reads CAWRPGTYNQPQHF. In DNA form, the CDR3 reads TGTGCCTGGAGACCCGGGACTTATAATCAGCCCCAGCATTTT.

The chain carries TRBV6-2 or TRBV6-3 and TRBJ2-3; 8 bases match TRBD2. CDR3 size: 17 residues. Germline-derived CDR1 and CDR2 are MNHEY and SVGEGT. Trimming cost V 7 bases and J 0 bases; bases outside gene matches: 12. This chain's CDR3 is CASKWAGGPWSTDTQYF. CDR3 DNA sequence: TGTGCCAGCAAATGGGCGGGAGGCCCCTGGAGCACAGATACGCAGTATTTT.

The chain employs TRBV12-3 or TRBV12-4 and TRBJ2-3, with D perhaps TRBD2 (6 bases). V was pared by 8 bases and J by 2 bases, with 26 bases between. The CDR3 runs 18 residues. The chain's CDR3 is CASFRDGGEAHFTDTQYF. Written as DNA, the CDR3 is TGTGCCAGCTTCCGGGATGGTGGGGAGGCCCACTTCACAGATACGCAGTATTTT.

This clonotype turned up a few times. The chain joins TRBV5-1 to TRBJ1-2, with D tentatively TRBD1 (6 bases). Germline CDR1 SGHRS, CDR2 YFSETQ. The length of the CDR3 is 15 residues. Deletions cut 1 base from V and 4 bases from J, with 14 bases between. The CDR3 DNA sequence: TGCGCCAGCAGCTTGATAGAACAGGGAGGCTATGGCTACACCTTC. Protein product: CASSLIEQGGYGYTF.

The CDR3 loop is CSAGGDSRNQPQHF. The CDR3, as DNA: TGCAGTGCTGGCGGGGACAGCCGCAATCAGCCCCAGCATTTT. V gene TRBV20-1 combines with J gene TRBJ1-5, with 7 bases matching TRBD1. V gave up 5 bases and J gave up 2 bases; unmatched junction bases: 6. In germline, CDR1 is DFQATT, CDR2 SNEGSKA (reference sequence). This CDR3 region has 14 residues.

This clonotype was counted many times. V gene TRBV27 combines with J gene TRBJ1-4; TRBD1 matches at 7 bases. The length of the CDR3 is 15 residues. V dropped 5 bases and J dropped 6; count of bases not matched to a gene: 9. Per germline, CDR1 MNHEY and CDR2 SMNVEV (reference sequence). The CDR3 loop is CASSRRGRYDEKLFF. CDR3 in DNA: TGTGCCAGCAGTCGGAGGGGGCGTTATGATGAAAAACTGTTTTTT.

This clonotype was detected ten times or more. This chain links TRBV27 with TRBJ2-7; no definite D call. This CDR3 has 14 amino acids. Per the germline V gene, CDR1 is MNHEY and CDR2 is SMNVEV (reference sequence). The ends were cut back, 2 bases at V and 2 bases at J, with 10 bases in the middle. CDR3: CASSLREDTYEQYF. CDR3 sequence (DNA): TGTGCCAGCAGTTTAAGAGAGGATACCTACGAGCAGTACTTC.

This clonotype was seen more than once but under ten times. The rearrangement links TRBV6-1 to TRBJ1-6; the D is unclear. The germline V and J ends were trimmed by 3 bases and 5 bases, with 8 bases remaining between them. The CDR3 extends over 14 amino acids. Per the germline V gene, CDR1 is MNHNS and CDR2 is SASEGT. The CDR3: CASSDRNHNSPLHF. The CDR3 DNA follows: TGTGCCAGCAGTGACAGAAACCATAATTCACCCCTCCACTTT.